Below, one TCR beta chain is given with its context. The antigen is undetermined. This specimen comes from a study of cytomegalovirus exposure and HLA in healthy donors. General study results and limits: Per published accounts, TCR beta sequences correctly predicted the HLA-A and HLA-B alleles of most subjects. With later analysis, a missense DCLRE1C variant became linked to TCR beta V- and J-gene trimming. Beyond CMV serostatus, there was no information to go on about immune exposure. Sequencing had likely introduced a cluster of highly shared sequence variants as an artifact.

PCR employed 60 Vbeta and 13 Jbeta primers. Produced via immunoSEQ multiplex PCR; TCRdb's table is partial and in-frame only. The sample table sets out 150,000 to 200,000 clones. The V segment lost 2 bases and the J segment 11 bases; nucleotides outside the gene matches: 12. This CDR3 comprises 14 residues. Looked up from germline, CDR1 is SGHVS and CDR2 is FQNEAQ. The chain employs TRBV7-8 and TRBJ2-7, with 7 bases aligning to TRBD1. Material: PBMCs. This TCR was recovered from a young man in good health and CMV-seronegative. The CDR3 DNA is TGTGCCAGCAGCTTAATGTCGAGTCTTCAGGGGGAGTACTTC. Its translation is CASSLMSSLQGEYF.